Shown below are 28 T cell receptor beta chains from a single sample sequenced in a study of lymphopenia after photon versus proton radiotherapy. TCRdb keeps only in-frame clones here, not all; method: immunoSEQ multiplex PCR. The sample gives some 27,000 clones, roughly 90% of which show up once; around 20% is in the top ten. Sample: peripheral blood, taken from a patient treated with photon-based radiotherapy. Receptor source: a man over 45 with gastric cancer.

This clone appeared a few times. The chain has TRBV4-1 and TRBJ1-2; D is perhaps TRBD1 (5 bases). V dropped 1 base and J dropped 4 bases, with 13 bases sitting between them. Germline CDR1 is MGHRA and CDR2 is YSYEKL. CDR3 length: 15 residues. This CDR3 is CASSQAGAKIYGYTF. CDR3 sequence (DNA): TGCGCCAGCAGCCAAGCCGGGGCAAAAATCTATGGCTACACCTTC.

This rearrangement joins TRBV7-8 to TRBJ2-7; 10 bases fit TRBD1. V lost 1 base to trimming and J lost 4 bases; unmatched junction nucleotides: 1. The CDR3 is made up of 14 amino acids. Germline V gene lookup returns CDR1 SGHVS and CDR2 FQNEAQ. The CDR3 nucleotides are TGTGCCAGCAGCTTAGAGGACAGGGGGTACGAGCAGTACTTC. Protein sequence: CASSLEDRGYEQYF.

This chain uses TRBV19 with TRBJ1-3; 7 nucleotides agree with TRBD1. Germline values: CDR1 LNHDA, CDR2 SQIVND (reference sequence). With 6 bases clipped from V and 0 bases from J, the junction kept 8 bases outside the gene matches. The CDR3 length is 16 residues. The chain's CDR3 is CASSNRGAASGNTIYF. In DNA form, the CDR3 reads TGTGCCAGTAGCAACAGGGGAGCGGCCTCTGGAAACACCATATATTTT.

The rearrangement uses TRBV27 and TRBJ1-2; 9 nucleotides match TRBD1. Per germline, CDR1 MNHEY and CDR2 SMNVEV (reference sequence). Germline trimming cut 2 bases from V and 7 bases from J; bases unmatched to any gene: 11. The CDR3 covers 16 residues. CDR3 residues: CASSLDNRGRGGGYTF. CDR3 sequence (DNA): TGTGCCAGCAGTTTAGATAACAGGGGGCGCGGTGGTGGCTACACCTTC.

The sample holds one count of this clone. This chain joins TRBV11-2 and TRBJ2-5; 8 nucleotides match TRBD2. This CDR3 is 16 amino acids long. V was clipped by 4 bases and J by 5 bases; unmatched bases: 12. The germline V gene has CDR1 SGHAT and CDR2 FQNNGV. The DNA for the CDR3 is TGTGCCAGCAGCTCCCGAGCGGGGGCGTCGGGGGAGACCCAGTACTTC. This sequence encodes CASSSRAGASGETQYF.

The chain couples TRBV20-1 to TRBJ2-7; possible D gene TRBD1, 6 bases. The CDR3 loop spans 11 amino acids. The germline V and J ends were trimmed by 5 bases and 7 bases, with 12 bases remaining between them. Germline V gene sequence: CDR1 DFQATT, CDR2 SNEGSKA (reference sequence). CDR3 region: CSAPRTDEQYF. The CDR3 region has the DNA TGCAGTGCTCCGCGGACAGATGAGCAGTACTTC.

This clone turned up a few times. This sequence joins TRBV4-2 and TRBJ1-1; D uncertain. The CDR3 is 14 residues long. Germline V gene sequence: CDR1 LGHNA, CDR2 YNFKEQ. Deletions cut 1 base from V and 0 bases from J, with 6 bases between. The CDR3 protein is CASSQGFMNTEAFF. The CDR3 DNA is TGTGCCAGCAGCCAAGGTTTTATGAACACTGAAGCTTTCTTT.

The genes are TRBV11-2 and TRBJ2-7; TRBD1 matches 9 bases. The CDR3 is made up of 14 amino acids. Germline V gene sequence: CDR1 SGHAT, CDR2 FQNNGV. V shed 1 base, J shed 2 bases, and the junction held 0 bases outside the gene matches. DNA of the CDR3: TGTGCCAGCAGCTTAGGACAGGGGGCCTACGAGCAGTACGTC. Its protein product is CASSLGQGAYEQYV.

This chain connects TRBV19 to TRBJ2-5, with D perhaps matching TRBD1 or TRBD2 (6 bases each). The CDR3 extends over 15 amino acids. Germline CDR1 is LNHDA and CDR2 is SQIVND (reference sequence). The V end was cut by 2 bases, the J end by 1 base, with 11 bases between. The CDR3 nucleotides read TGTGCCAGTAGTATACGGGGGCCTACCCAAGAGACCCAGTACTTC. This codes for CASSIRGPTQETQYF.

The V call is TRBV5-4, the J call TRBJ2-7; 10 nucleotides match TRBD1. With 3 bases clipped from V and 7 bases from J, the junction kept 10 bases outside the gene matches. The germline gives CDR1 SGHNT, CDR2 YYREEE (reference sequence). This CDR3 has 15 residues. CDR3 DNA sequence: TGTGCCAGCAGCTCCCGGGACAGGGGAGAAAAGGAGCAGTACGTC. Amino acid sequence: CASSSRDRGEKEQYV.

This clone occurred a few times. The chain joins TRBV6-4 to TRBJ2-2; D remains unclear. Trimming cost V 2 bases and J 6 bases, with 7 bases left between them. CDR3 length: 13 residues. Looked up from germline, CDR1 is MRHNA and CDR2 is SNTAGT. The CDR3 spells CASSDRIPGELFF. The DNA for the CDR3 is TGTGCCAGCAGTGACAGGATACCCGGGGAGCTGTTTTTT.

The J gene is TRBJ1-6, the V gene TRBV27; D unresolved. The CDR3 contains 14 residues. Germline V gene sequence: CDR1 MNHEY, CDR2 SMNVEV (reference sequence). The V and J ends lost 5 bases and 6 bases respectively, with 11 bases between them. This CDR3 is CASSTSRTNSPLHF. CDR3 bases: TGTGCCAGCAGTACTAGTCGGACTAATTCACCCCTCCACTTT.

The J gene is TRBJ2-6, the V gene TRBV27; 8 bases map to TRBD1. CDR3 length: 17 amino acids. V was clipped by 6 bases and J by 0 bases; unmatched bases: 7. Germline loops: CDR1 MNHEY, CDR2 SMNVEV (reference sequence). The CDR3 region has the DNA TGTGCCAGCAGCAGCCGGGGACAGGTCTCTGGGGCCAACGTCCTGACTTTC. Its protein is CASSSRGQVSGANVLTF.

The V call is TRBV6-5, the J call TRBJ2-2; D not resolved. Germline CDR1 is MNHEY and CDR2 is SVGAGI. The CDR3 is 14 residues long. V was cut by 0 bases and J by 0 bases, with 2 bases left in between. CDR3 DNA: TGTGCCAGCAGTTACTCGACGAACACCGGGGAGCTGTTTTTT. Protein: CASSYSTNTGELFF.

The genes are TRBV19 and TRBJ1-5, with D possibly being TRBD1 (6 bases). The CDR3 length is 16 residues. In germline, CDR1 is LNHDA, CDR2 SQIVND (reference sequence). Trimming took 7 bases from V and 0 from J, leaving 16 bases between them. The CDR3 reads CASTGGAAHSNQPQHF. The DNA for the CDR3 is TGTGCCAGTACTGGGGGGGCAGCACATAGCAATCAGCCCCAGCATTTT.

This clone occurred once. The rearrangement links TRBV5-5 to TRBJ2-2; 9 bases match TRBD1. The junction had 3 bases not matched to a gene; V was cut back by 4 bases and J by 2 bases. The CDR3 contains 15 residues. Germline CDR1 SGHKS, CDR2 YYEKEE (reference sequence). CDR3 residues: CASSEQGANTGELFF. The CDR3 coding sequence is TGTGCCAGCAGCGAACAGGGGGCAAACACCGGGGAGCTGTTTTTT.

The chain joins TRBV19 to TRBJ1-1; tentatively, D is TRBD1 (5 bases). The CDR3 is 13 residues long. Looked up from germline, CDR1 is LNHDA and CDR2 is SQIVND (reference sequence). The ends were cut back, 8 bases at V and 5 bases at J, with 15 bases in the middle. CDR3 in amino acids: CASSTNRLTEAFF. The CDR3 nucleotides read TGTGCCAGTTCGACCAACAGGTTGACTGAAGCTTTCTTT.

V and J are TRBV21-1 and TRBJ1-5. TRBV21-1 corresponds to a pseudogene. The CDR3 covers 15 residues. CDR3 sequence (DNA): TGTGCCAGCAGCAAAGGAGGGACGGACAATCAGCCCCAGCATTTT. This translates into CASSKGGTDNQPQHF.

This sequence joins TRBV29-1 and TRBJ2-3, with D unresolved. CDR1 is SQVTM, CDR2 ANQGSEA, per germline. The CDR3 totals 12 residues. The V end lost 2 bases, the J end lost 2 bases, and 5 bases lay between the germline ends. The CDR3 sequence: CSVELNTDTQYF. DNA for the CDR3: TGCAGCGTTGAACTAAACACAGATACGCAGTATTTT.

This clone was counted a single time. The chain carries TRBV4-3 and TRBJ2-7; TRBD2 is a possible D gene (6 bases). Germline V gene lookup returns CDR1 LGHNA and CDR2 YSLEER. Trimming took off 1 base at V and 4 bases at J, with 14 bases between the two ends. The CDR3 is 15 residues long. The CDR3 here is CASSQVSPRGYEQYF. The DNA of the CDR3 is TGCGCCAGCAGCCAAGTATCCCCTCGGGGGTACGAGCAGTACTTC.

The chain carries TRBV5-1 and TRBJ1-2; D possibly corresponds to TRBD1 (5 bases). The V and J ends lost 3 bases and 8 bases respectively, with 11 bases between them. Germline V gene sequence: CDR1 SGHRS, CDR2 YFSETQ. This CDR3 is built from 12 residues. CDR3 coding DNA: TGCGCCAGCAGCTACAGCCAGGGAGGCTACACCTTC. It specifies CASSYSQGGYTF.

This sequence joins TRBV6-4 and TRBJ2-3; TRBD1 matches 7 bases. The germline V gene has CDR1 MRHNA and CDR2 SNTAGT. The ends lost 0 bases at V and 0 bases at J; junction bases unmatched: 3. The CDR3 covers 16 residues. Written as DNA, the CDR3 is TGTGCCAGCAGTGACTCAGGGGGCGGGAGCACAGATACGCAGTATTTT. It translates to CASSDSGGGSTDTQYF.

The chain recombines TRBV11-2 with TRBJ2-1; 8 bases are a match to TRBD2. With V trimmed by 1 base and J by 8 bases, 7 bases remained unmatched. The CDR3 is 15 amino acids. Per germline, CDR1 SGHAT and CDR2 FQNNGV. The DNA of the CDR3 is TGTGCCAGCAGCTTAGTGGGACTAGTAACCGATGAGCAGTTCTTC. Encoded protein: CASSLVGLVTDEQFF.

CDR3 amino acids: CASSIGDGNTIYF. The CDR3, as DNA: TGTGCCAGTAGTATCGGGGATGGAAACACCATATATTTT. V is TRBV19 and J is TRBJ1-3; D is undetermined. CDR1 and CDR2 from the germline V gene are LNHDA and SQIVND (reference sequence). V lost 3 bases, J lost 3 bases, and 6 bases lay in between. The CDR3 is 13 amino acids.

V and J are TRBV19 and TRBJ2-7; TRBD1 is a possible D gene (6 bases). Looked up from germline, CDR1 is LNHDA and CDR2 is SQIVND (reference sequence). The V end lost 8 bases, the J end lost 2 bases, and 13 bases lay between the germline ends. The CDR3 length is 13 residues. The CDR3: CASSGTRAYEQYF. CDR3 nucleotides: TGTGCCAGTTCCGGGACAAGGGCCTACGAGCAGTACTTC.

This clone came up a few times. This chain connects TRBV29-1 to TRBJ1-2; D is ambiguous. The CDR3 is made up of 11 amino acids. Germline values: CDR1 SQVTM, CDR2 ANQGSEA. Trimming took 6 bases from V and 2 from J, leaving 7 bases between them. This CDR3 is CSVATNYGYTF. DNA for the CDR3: TGCAGCGTCGCGACAAACTATGGCTACACCTTC.

This rearrangement joins TRBV2 to TRBJ2-5; perhaps TRBD1 as D (6 bases). Trimming took 8 bases from V and 4 from J, leaving 14 bases between them. This CDR3 has 13 amino acids. CDR1 SNHLY and CDR2 FYNNEI come from the germline V gene. The CDR3 sequence: CASATGSRETQYF. DNA for the CDR3: TGTGCCAGCGCCACAGGGTCTCGAGAGACCCAGTACTTC.

The chain has TRBV19 and TRBJ2-1; D not certain. V was shortened by 7 bases and J by 8 bases, with 9 bases between the two germline ends. CDR3 size: 11 residues. Germline V gives CDR1 LNHDA, CDR2 SQIVND (reference sequence). DNA of the CDR3: TGTGCCAGTACGACTTTCGATGAGCAGTTCTTC. This gives the protein CASTTFDEQFF.